This T cell receptor (beta chain) was found in a study of cytomegalovirus exposure and HLA in healthy donors. General study findings and limits: Most sequenced TCRs were rare (though some public TCRs occurred in many donors). A later analysis reportedly identified an Asian-associated ancestry cluster as carrying fewer N-insertions than the roughly 700-donor mean. The classifier, whose performance was assessed in both the original and validation cohorts, reportedly diagnosed cytomegalovirus status with high specificity and sensitivity.

The PCR ran on 60 Vbeta and 13 Jbeta primers. Assay used: immunoSEQ multiplex PCR; TCRdb lists only in-frame clones, some missing. The sample includes about 200,000 clones, roughly 80% of them seen just once. As for this clone: Antigen specificity is unknown.

The CDR3 spans 13 residues. Trimming removed 0 bases from V and 0 bases from J, with 5 bases in between. Germline CDR1 and CDR2: SQVTM and ANQGSEA. The source material was PBMCs. The clonotype originates from a girl aged 2-10 years in good health and CMV-seronegative. V gene TRBV29-1 combines with J gene TRBJ1-2; D unclear. This chain's CDR3 is CSVEERSNYGYTF. CDR3 DNA: TGCAGCGTTGAAGAGCGGTCTAACTATGGCTACACCTTC.